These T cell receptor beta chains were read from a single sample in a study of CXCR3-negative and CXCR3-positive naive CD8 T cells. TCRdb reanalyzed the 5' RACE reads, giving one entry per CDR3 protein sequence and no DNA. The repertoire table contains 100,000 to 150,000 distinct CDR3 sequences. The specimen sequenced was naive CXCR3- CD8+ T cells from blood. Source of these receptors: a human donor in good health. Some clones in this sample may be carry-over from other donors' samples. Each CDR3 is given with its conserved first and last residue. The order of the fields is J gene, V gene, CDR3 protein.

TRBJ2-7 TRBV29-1 CSVEALNPKGVSYEQYF
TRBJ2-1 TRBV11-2 CASSRPDWTSGSPATYNEQFF
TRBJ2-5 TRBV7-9 CASIPDREEETQYF
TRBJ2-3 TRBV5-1 CASSSVAGGLADTQYF
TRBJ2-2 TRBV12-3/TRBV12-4 CASSPRAGGTGELFF
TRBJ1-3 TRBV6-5 CASSQDRGLWNTIYF
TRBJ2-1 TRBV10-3 CAISEGLSSYNEQFF
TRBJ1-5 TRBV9 CASSVEAGYDQPQHF
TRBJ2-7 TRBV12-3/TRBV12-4 CASSSADSLGYEQYF
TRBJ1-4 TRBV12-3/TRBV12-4 CASSPHREGEKLFF
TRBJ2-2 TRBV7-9 CASSLAGTANTGELFF
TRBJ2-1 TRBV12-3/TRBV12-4 CASSNLGNPNNEQFF
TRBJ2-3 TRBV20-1 CSVTGRLSTDTQYF
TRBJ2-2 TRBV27 CASSDTGELFF
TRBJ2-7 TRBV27 CASSGEDLYEQYF
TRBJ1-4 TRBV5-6 CASSLEAHPPRKANEKLFF
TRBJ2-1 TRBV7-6 CASSSRTPYNEQFF
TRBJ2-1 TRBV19 CASSLGTGGLNEQFF
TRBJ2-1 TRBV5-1 CASSDPGLAGGLQYNEQFF
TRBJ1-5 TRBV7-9 CASSLAEGRQPQHF
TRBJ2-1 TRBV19 CASSISLASNEQFF
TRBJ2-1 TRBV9 CASSGFIARRGAEDEQFF
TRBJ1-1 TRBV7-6 CASTGAGTEAFF
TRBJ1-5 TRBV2 CASSTGVWNQPQHF
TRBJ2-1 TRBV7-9 CASSLVMGNNEQFF
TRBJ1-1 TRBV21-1 CASSKGLRPWFEAFF
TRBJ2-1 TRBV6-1 CASSSGLVAYNERFF
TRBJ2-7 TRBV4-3 CASSLKYRGSTASYEQYF
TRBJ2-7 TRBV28 CASSLMGQGFEQYF
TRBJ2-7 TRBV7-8 CASSLEAPFYEQYF
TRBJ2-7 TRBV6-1 CASSAGQSYEQYF
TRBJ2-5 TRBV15 CATSLGRSERETQYF
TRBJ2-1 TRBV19 CASNPSEGDYNEQFF
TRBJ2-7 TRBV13 CASSSQRTSGSSYEQYF
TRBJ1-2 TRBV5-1 CASSLTGQGPGGYTF
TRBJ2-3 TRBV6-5 CASSSEGGTDTQYF
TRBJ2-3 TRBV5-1 CASSKTSTDTQYF
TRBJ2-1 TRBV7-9 CASSSPLASAYNEQFF
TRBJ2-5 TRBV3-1 CASSQDVLPLGLGETQYF
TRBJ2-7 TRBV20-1 CSARALASYEQYF